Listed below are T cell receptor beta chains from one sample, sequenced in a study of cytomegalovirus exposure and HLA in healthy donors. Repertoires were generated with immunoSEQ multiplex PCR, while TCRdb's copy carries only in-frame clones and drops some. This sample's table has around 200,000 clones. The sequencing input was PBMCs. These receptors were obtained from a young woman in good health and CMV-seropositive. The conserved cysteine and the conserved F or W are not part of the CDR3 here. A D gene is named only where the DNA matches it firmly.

CDR3aa: ASSLDRVTEAF
d_gene: -
v_gene: TRBV7-2
j_gene: TRBJ1-1

CDR3aa: ASSPRGLANEQY
d_gene: TRBD2
v_gene: TRBV7-2
j_gene: TRBJ2-7

CDR3aa: ASSKGTEETQY
d_gene: TRBD1
v_gene: TRBV7-8
j_gene: TRBJ2-5

CDR3aa: ASSSNGEKLF
d_gene: -
v_gene: TRBV7-2
j_gene: TRBJ1-4

CDR3aa: ASSLGTSSDTQY
d_gene: -
v_gene: TRBV7-7
j_gene: TRBJ2-3

CDR3aa: ASSSDRRGADTQY
d_gene: -
v_gene: TRBV13
j_gene: TRBJ2-3

CDR3aa: AWSRGGAYEQY
d_gene: TRBD2
v_gene: TRBV30
j_gene: TRBJ2-7

CDR3aa: ASSEQGELYEQY
d_gene: TRBD1
v_gene: TRBV2
j_gene: TRBJ2-7

CDR3aa: ASSLGGQGSEKLF
d_gene: -
v_gene: TRBV5-1
j_gene: TRBJ1-4

CDR3aa: ATSPGLDSNYGYT
d_gene: -
v_gene: TRBV15
j_gene: TRBJ1-2

CDR3aa: ASSPLGGNYGYT
d_gene: -
v_gene: TRBV5-4
j_gene: TRBJ1-2

CDR3aa: AISELGQPRFNGAF
d_gene: TRBD1
v_gene: TRBV10-3
j_gene: TRBJ1-1

CDR3aa: ASSTRQESNEQY
d_gene: -
v_gene: TRBV18
j_gene: TRBJ2-7

CDR3aa: ASSLGGGSYNEQF
d_gene: TRBD2
v_gene: TRBV7-2
j_gene: TRBJ2-1

CDR3aa: ASSKDREAPQPQH
d_gene: TRBD1
v_gene: TRBV19
j_gene: TRBJ1-5

CDR3aa: ASSIRGHRNTDTQY
d_gene: -
v_gene: TRBV19
j_gene: TRBJ2-3

CDR3aa: ASSPGQIIYGYT
d_gene: TRBD1
v_gene: TRBV5-4
j_gene: TRBJ1-2

CDR3aa: ASSRTGTNEKLF
d_gene: TRBD1
v_gene: TRBV7-9
j_gene: TRBJ1-4

CDR3aa: ASSPRGYGNGYT
d_gene: TRBD1
v_gene: TRBV5-6
j_gene: TRBJ1-2

CDR3aa: ASSPGSGSDTQY
d_gene: TRBD2
v_gene: TRBV18
j_gene: TRBJ2-3

CDR3aa: ASSEWPRLTTYEQY
d_gene: -
v_gene: TRBV6-1
j_gene: TRBJ2-7

CDR3aa: ASTQSLARYGQY
d_gene: TRBD2
v_gene: TRBV13
j_gene: TRBJ2-7

CDR3aa: ASSRGGVDSPLH
d_gene: -
v_gene: TRBV5-1
j_gene: TRBJ1-6

CDR3aa: ASSLEGSSSGGYT
d_gene: -
v_gene: TRBV5-1
j_gene: TRBJ1-2

CDR3aa: ASSVVTSGSLSYNEQF
d_gene: TRBD2
v_gene: TRBV9
j_gene: TRBJ2-1

CDR3aa: ASSLGGQGTEETQY
d_gene: -
v_gene: TRBV5-6
j_gene: TRBJ2-5

CDR3aa: ASSLAVGGGGEQF
d_gene: TRBD2
v_gene: TRBV7-8
j_gene: TRBJ2-1

CDR3aa: ASSLGEGGYGYT
d_gene: -
v_gene: TRBV7-9
j_gene: TRBJ1-2

CDR3aa: ASSAGLAARNYNEQF
d_gene: TRBD2
v_gene: TRBV6-4
j_gene: TRBJ2-1

CDR3aa: ASSQEPSSPTGNQPQH
d_gene: -
v_gene: TRBV4-1
j_gene: TRBJ1-5

CDR3aa: ASSISGQYGYT
d_gene: TRBD1
v_gene: TRBV19
j_gene: TRBJ1-2

CDR3aa: ASSPGAGSTDTQY
d_gene: TRBD2
v_gene: TRBV7-7
j_gene: TRBJ2-3

CDR3aa: ASSLSRYEQY
d_gene: -
v_gene: TRBV14
j_gene: TRBJ2-7

CDR3aa: ASSEAPGEGETQY
d_gene: -
v_gene: TRBV6-1
j_gene: TRBJ2-5

CDR3aa: ASSQGTSGNYEQY
d_gene: TRBD2
v_gene: TRBV4-3
j_gene: TRBJ2-7

CDR3aa: ASSFLPGGVSNTQY
d_gene: TRBD2
v_gene: TRBV11-2
j_gene: TRBJ2-3

CDR3aa: ASSSPSGRAGEQY
d_gene: TRBD2
v_gene: TRBV28
j_gene: TRBJ2-7

CDR3aa: ATSARTSVKETQY
d_gene: TRBD2
v_gene: TRBV15
j_gene: TRBJ2-5

CDR3aa: ASSLNLAGGRNTGELF
d_gene: TRBD2
v_gene: TRBV5-4
j_gene: TRBJ2-2

CDR3aa: ASSLVREPGELF
d_gene: -
v_gene: TRBV7-8
j_gene: TRBJ2-2

CDR3aa: ASSSQGAEAF
d_gene: TRBD1
v_gene: TRBV13
j_gene: TRBJ1-1

CDR3aa: ASSSGLATDTQY
d_gene: TRBD2
v_gene: TRBV7-9
j_gene: TRBJ2-3

CDR3aa: ASSQEPKTNRR
d_gene: -
v_gene: TRBV4-3
j_gene: TRBJ1-2

CDR3aa: ASSPAHLRGDSSNEQF
d_gene: TRBD2
v_gene: TRBV7-6
j_gene: TRBJ2-1

CDR3aa: ASSPRLDRTGELF
d_gene: -
v_gene: TRBV6-5
j_gene: TRBJ2-2

CDR3aa: ASSEGHNSNQPQH
d_gene: -
v_gene: TRBV2
j_gene: TRBJ1-5

CDR3aa: ASSFGQGTEAF
d_gene: TRBD1
v_gene: TRBV7-2
j_gene: TRBJ1-1

CDR3aa: ASSYRRDRKNGYT
d_gene: TRBD1
v_gene: TRBV11-3
j_gene: TRBJ1-2

CDR3aa: ASSFIAGGPENIQY
d_gene: TRBD2
v_gene: TRBV7-2
j_gene: TRBJ2-4

CDR3aa: ASRLAPGNTIY
d_gene: -
v_gene: TRBV7-2
j_gene: TRBJ1-3

CDR3aa: AWGLAGGTMNTGELF
d_gene: TRBD2
v_gene: TRBV30
j_gene: TRBJ2-2

CDR3aa: ASGINYGYT
d_gene: -
v_gene: TRBV12-5
j_gene: TRBJ1-2

CDR3aa: ASSQDRKSPGGSEKLF
d_gene: -
v_gene: TRBV4-3
j_gene: TRBJ1-4

CDR3aa: ASSPYRTGELF
d_gene: -
v_gene: TRBV10-1
j_gene: TRBJ2-2

CDR3aa: ASRGPGKASSYEQY
d_gene: -
v_gene: TRBV19
j_gene: TRBJ2-7

CDR3aa: ASSRGGLDGYT
d_gene: -
v_gene: TRBV6-6
j_gene: TRBJ1-2

CDR3aa: ASSQRGLAEMAPLY
d_gene: TRBD2
v_gene: TRBV4-3
j_gene: TRBJ2-7